This TCR beta chain was observed in a study of radiation and T cells in renal cell carcinoma. Noted time point: blood 4 weeks post-SBRT, at nephrectomy. Treatment specified: 15 Gy SBRT to primary tumor, nephrectomy 4 weeks later. The germline V gene encodes CDR1 SGHRS and CDR2 YFSETQ. The CDR3 sequence is 16 residues long. Trimming stripped 4 bases from V and 0 bases from J, with 14 bases between. The repertoire was sequenced with immunoSEQ multiplex PCR; TCRdb's copy has only in-frame clones and lacks some. The sample yields around 100,000 clones, 75% to 85% seen once. The chain recombines TRBV5-1 with TRBJ2-1; D possibly corresponds to TRBD1 (6 bases). This clonotype was sampled from a man in his 60s with renal cell carcinoma. Sample: blood, taken from a patient whose treatment included radiotherapy and nephrectomy. CDR3 sequence (DNA): TGCGCCAGCAGCCTTGCGCAGGGGAGCTCCTACAATGAGCAGTTCTTC. Translated, it gives CASSLAQGSSYNEQFF.